The present T cell receptor (beta chain) was sequenced within a study of T cell responses to AZD1222 COVID-19 vaccine. Study-wide points: Vaccination with two AZD1222 doses was followed by a rise in Spike-specific TCR breadth and depth. Spike was spanned by vaccine-associated CD4 TCRs, with dominance at 160-218 and 743-854. The study identified only 6 or 7 AZD1222 recipients as seropositive at baseline.

The germline CDR1 and CDR2 sequences are ENHRY and SYGVKD. The V end was cut by 8 bases, the J end by 1 base, with 8 bases between. This CDR3 comprises 12 residues. With respect to this clone: Its antigen is unidentified.

The protocol was immunoSEQ multiplex PCR, while the TCRdb copy is restricted to in-frame clones and leaves out a portion. The sample yields some 150,000 clones, roughly four fifths seen once. The source material was peripheral blood, sampled on day 0 of MenACWY control vaccination. This sequence joins TRBV10-3 and TRBJ1-1, with unresolved D. The clonotype originates from an adult in good health. The CDR3, as DNA: TGTGCCATCGGTCGGGGGAACACTGAAGCTTTCTTT. It translates to CAIGRGNTEAFF.